The rows below give T cell receptor beta chains drawn from one sample of a study of blood T cell repertoires in COVID-19. Repertoires were generated with immunoSEQ multiplex PCR, while TCRdb's copy carries only in-frame clones and drops some. This table holds tens of thousands of clones, 75% to 90% found once. Sequenced: peripheral blood. These receptors were taken from a man in his 60s with COVID-19, enrolled during active disease. Each CDR3 is given with its conserved first and last residue. A D gene is named only where the DNA matches it firmly. Clone size is not always given. Where it is, it says once, few, many or a class for expanded clones.

V gene	J gene	D gene	clone size	CDR3 protein	CDR3 DNA
TRBV18	TRBJ1-1	NA	NA	CASRDRSTQNTEAFF	TGTGCCAGTCGCGACAGGTCCACTCAGAACACTGAAGCTTTCTTT
TRBV11-2	TRBJ2-7	NA	few	CASSQTDSYEQYF	TGTGCCAGCAGCCAGACTGATTCCTACGAGCAGTACTTC
TRBV7-2	TRBJ2-7	TRBD2	NA	CASSSKTSGSYITYEQYF	TGTGCCAGCAGCTCAAAGACTAGCGGGAGTTACATTACCTACGAGCAGTACTTC
TRBV11-2	TRBJ2-1	TRBD2	NA	CASSLRRDGRGYNEQFF	TGTGCCAGCAGCTTAAGGAGGGACGGGAGGGGGTACAATGAGCAGTTCTTC
TRBV2	TRBJ1-1	NA	NA	CASSGGESTFF	TGTGCCAGCAGTGGCGGGGAATCAACTTTCTTT
TRBV30	TRBJ1-5	TRBD1	NA	CAWSGTGVRQPQHF	TGTGCCTGGAGCGGGACAGGCGTCAGGCAGCCCCAGCATTTT
TRBV5-4	TRBJ2-3	NA	NA	CASSPDLVSTDTQYF	TGTGCCAGCAGCCCGGACTTAGTGAGCACAGATACGCAGTATTTT
TRBV5-4	TRBJ2-2	TRBD2	NA	CASSLTAGGDTGELFF	TGTGCCAGCAGCCTGACAGCGGGAGGGGACACCGGGGAGCTGTTTTTT
TRBV3-1/TRBV3-2	TRBJ1-1	TRBD1	NA	CASSLSQGGSFF	TGTGCCAGCAGCCTTTCACAGGGGGGTAGTTTCTTT
TRBV27	TRBJ1-1	NA	NA	CASSPQGYQNTEAFF	TGTGCCAGCAGTCCGCAGGGGTACCAAAACACTGAAGCTTTCTTT
TRBV7-9	TRBJ2-3	NA	NA	CASSFEELDTQYF	TGTGCCAGCAGCTTTGAGGAGTTAGATACGCAGTATTTT
TRBV10-3	TRBJ1-2	TRBD1	NA	CASRTGGYRDGYTF	TGTGCCAGCAGGACAGGGGGCTACAGAGATGGCTACACCTTC
TRBV7-2	TRBJ2-7	NA	NA	CASSIALPGHPYF	TGTGCCAGCAGCATTGCCCTTCCGGGACATCCGTACTTC
TRBV29-1	TRBJ2-2	TRBD1	once	CSVDLQGSGTGELFF	TGCAGCGTTGATTTACAGGGGAGCGGCACCGGGGAGCTGTTTTTT
TRBV28	TRBJ2-3	NA	NA	CASRRRGADTQYF	TGTGCCAGCAGGAGAAGGGGCGCAGATACGCAGTATTTT
TRBV3-1/TRBV3-2	TRBJ1-1	NA	NA	CASSPTGLNTEAFF	TGTGCCAGCAGCCCCACAGGGTTGAACACTGAAGCTTTCTTT
TRBV27	TRBJ1-1	TRBD1	NA	CASSYRGSYTEAFF	TGTGCCAGCAGTTACAGGGGGTCGTACACTGAAGCTTTCTTT
TRBV24-1	TRBJ2-1	TRBD2	NA	CATSDAGLARNHREQFF	TGTGCCACCAGTGACGCGGGACTAGCGAGGAACCACCGTGAGCAGTTCTTC
TRBV11-1	TRBJ1-1	NA	NA	CASSLGGHTEAFF	TGTGCCAGCAGCCTAGGCGGTCACACTGAAGCTTTCTTT
TRBV5-1	TRBJ1-2	TRBD1	NA	CASSTRTGGTLPDGYTF	TGCGCCAGCAGCACCCGGACAGGGGGAACCCTCCCGGATGGCTACACCTTC
TRBV4-1	TRBJ1-1	NA	NA	CASSQRGAVNTEAFF	TGCGCCAGCAGCCAAAGAGGTGCGGTGAACACTGAAGCTTTCTTT
TRBV5-4	TRBJ2-1	TRBD1	NA	CASSSRDRALNEQFF	TGTGCCAGCAGCTCCCGGGACAGGGCTCTCAATGAGCAGTTCTTC
TRBV6-2/TRBV6-3	TRBJ1-5	NA	NA	CASSPWRDSNQPQHF	TGTGCCAGCAGCCCCTGGAGGGATAGCAATCAGCCCCAGCATTTT
TRBV5-1	TRBJ2-7	NA	NA	CASSFDGEQYF	TGCGCCAGCAGCTTTGACGGGGAGCAGTACTTC
TRBV30	TRBJ1-2	NA	once	CAWSEGENYGYTF	TGTGCCTGGAGTGAAGGAGAGAACTATGGCTACACCTTC
TRBV5-1	TRBJ2-5	NA	once	CASSILVSLAETQYF	TGCGCCAGCAGCATCCTGGTTAGCTTAGCAGAGACCCAGTACTTC
TRBV19	TRBJ1-2	NA	NA	CAPGAGQDYGYTF	TGTGCCCCGGGAGCCGGACAAGACTATGGCTACACCTTC
TRBV29-1	TRBJ2-1	TRBD2	NA	CSSGIAGSNEQFF	TGCAGCTCTGGGATAGCGGGATCCAATGAGCAGTTCTTC
TRBV28	TRBJ1-2	NA	NA	CASSTTWTTEDYGYTF	TGTGCCAGCAGTACTACTTGGACCACGGAGGACTATGGCTACACCTTC
TRBV6-5	TRBJ1-6	NA	NA	CASSKTDNSPLHF	TGTGCCAGCAGCAAGACAGATAATTCACCCCTCCACTTT
TRBV18	TRBJ2-7	TRBD1	once	CASSPSPGTGGYEQYF	TGTGCCAGCTCACCCTCGCCCGGGACAGGGGGCTACGAGCAGTACTTC
TRBV19	TRBJ2-7	TRBD2	few	CASNPPGGYEQYF	TGTGCCAGTAACCCACCGGGGGGCTACGAGCAGTACTTC
TRBV7-3	TRBJ2-3	TRBD2	NA	CASSPKVAGDGADTQYF	TGTGCCAGCAGCCCGAAAGTAGCGGGAGACGGTGCAGATACGCAGTATTTT
TRBV5-1	TRBJ1-1	NA	NA	CASSLDRGAETEAFF	TGCGCCAGCAGCTTGGATCGGGGGGCGGAGACTGAAGCTTTCTTT
TRBV28	TRBJ2-7	TRBD2	NA	CASSWGLAGAVSYEQYF	TGTGCCAGCAGTTGGGGACTAGCGGGAGCGGTGAGCTACGAGCAGTACTTC
TRBV3-1/TRBV3-2	TRBJ2-1	TRBD2	NA	CASSQGTSGVNEQFF	TGTGCCAGCAGCCAAGGGACTAGCGGAGTCAATGAGCAGTTCTTC
TRBV4-2	TRBJ2-1	TRBD2	NA	CASSQDLAGGFSYNEQFF	TGTGCCAGCAGCCAAGATCTAGCGGGGGGGTTCTCCTACAATGAGCAGTTCTTC
TRBV30	TRBJ1-6	TRBD1	NA	CAWSEGQGISPLHF	TGTGCCTGGAGCGAGGGACAGGGAATTTCACCCCTCCACTTT
TRBV5-4	TRBJ1-1	NA	NA	CASSKLGQLNTEAFF	TGTGCCAGCAGCAAACTTGGACAGTTGAACACTGAAGCTTTCTTT
TRBV9	TRBJ2-1	NA	NA	CASSVEGPAGRQNNEQFF	TGTGCCAGCAGCGTAGAGGGCCCTGCGGGGAGACAAAACAATGAGCAGTTCTTC
TRBV7-8	TRBJ2-1	NA	NA	CASSFPSSAAADEQFF	TGTGCCAGCAGCTTCCCCAGCTCGGCGGCAGCGGATGAGCAGTTCTTC
TRBV5-1	TRBJ2-7	TRBD2	NA	CASSSLSGRAYEQYF	TGCGCCAGCAGCTCCCTGAGCGGGAGGGCCTACGAGCAGTACTTC
TRBV6-2/TRBV6-3	TRBJ2-2	TRBD2	NA	CASSYQAGGLTGELFF	TGTGCCAGCAGTTACCAAGCGGGAGGACTAACCGGGGAGCTGTTTTTT
TRBV7-9	TRBJ1-5	TRBD1	few	CASSPRAGGEPQHF	TGTGCCAGCAGCCCAAGGGCAGGGGGCGAGCCCCAGCATTTT
TRBV24-1	TRBJ2-7	NA	once	CATSDSTGVVSEQYF	TGTGCCACCAGTGATTCGACGGGAGTTGTCTCCGAGCAGTACTTC
TRBV5-1	TRBJ2-2	TRBD2	NA	CASSRTSGTGELFF	TGCGCCAGCAGTAGGACTAGCGGCACCGGGGAGCTGTTTTTT
TRBV6-1	TRBJ2-1	TRBD2	NA	CASSEVRGGYNEQFF	TGTGCCAGCAGTGAAGTCCGCGGGGGGTACAATGAGCAGTTCTTC
TRBV12-5	TRBJ2-7	NA	once	CASGFSASHEQYF	TGTGCTAGTGGTTTCAGCGCTAGCCACGAGCAGTACTTC
TRBV29-1	TRBJ1-2	NA	NA	CSAEPRGINYGYTF	TGCAGCGCCGAGCCCCGGGGGATCAACTATGGCTACACCTTC